The 13 T cell receptor beta chains reported below all come from one sample, sequenced in a study of blood T cells in healthy people across ages. Together with a sample-barcoded 5' primer, a J-beta primer mix was included in a second PCR lasting roughly 7 to 11 cycles. MiXCR, applied by TCRdb to the 5' RACE reads, yields one record per CDR3 protein. Of hundreds of thousands of distinct CDR3 sequences listed, less than 45% are singletons. Specimen: blood. These receptors were collected from a man of 80 years or more in good health.

The chain couples TRBV5-1 to TRBJ2-6; 9 nucleotides match TRBD1. This CDR3 is 17 amino acids long. The germline V gene has CDR1 SGHRS and CDR2 YFSETQ. Trimming removed 4 bases from V and 2 bases from J; junction bases left unmatched: 7. As DNA, the CDR3 is TGCGCCAGCAGCGACCGGGACAGGGTTGCTGGGGCCAACGTCCTGACTTTC. It codes for CASSDRDRVAGANVLTF.

J is TRBJ1-4 and V is TRBV20-1, with 7 bases identical to TRBD1. The germline V gene encodes CDR1 DFQATT and CDR2 SNEGSKA (reference sequence). V gave up 3 bases and J gave up 7 bases; unmatched junction bases: 8. This CDR3 has 14 amino acids. CDR3 amino acids: CSASEGTAGEKLFF. For the CDR3, the DNA is TGCAGTGCTAGTGAGGGGACAGCAGGTGAAAAACTGTTTTTT.

In its sample, this clonotype was seen a few times. The chain recombines TRBV7-2 with TRBJ2-5, with 8 positions matching TRBD1. The assigned J gene may be wrong: the sequence end matches TRBJ2-7 better. The germline V gene has CDR1 SGHTA and CDR2 FQGNSA. The CDR3 extends over 17 amino acids. The CDR3 DNA reads as TGTGCCAGCAGCTTAGATGAGCAGGGGGCATTATTCGCCGAGCAGTACTTC. Its protein is CASSLDEQGALFAEQYF.

The rearrangement uses TRBV5-5 and TRBJ1-2; D gene ambiguous. The CDR3 is made up of 15 amino acids. V dropped 4 bases and J dropped 4 bases, with 17 bases sitting between them. Per the germline V gene, CDR1 is SGHKS and CDR2 is YYEKEE (reference sequence). This CDR3 reads CASSPSPEAAYGYTF. CDR3 in DNA: TGTGCCAGCAGCCCTTCCCCGGAGGCGGCCTATGGCTACACCTTC.

The chain carries TRBV20-1 and TRBJ2-3; perhaps D is TRBD1 or TRBD2 (6 bases each). Germline assignment: CDR1 DFQATT and CDR2 SNEGSKA (reference sequence). The CDR3 is made up of 15 amino acids. With 3 bases removed from V and 2 bases from J, the gap between germline ends came to 15 bases. The CDR3 spells CSARRGGRNTDTQYF. For the CDR3, the DNA is TGCAGTGCTAGGCGAGGGGGGCGGAACACAGATACGCAGTATTTT.

The chain uses TRBV6-2 or TRBV6-3 and TRBJ2-7; the D gene is possibly TRBD1 (6 bases). Germline V gives CDR1 MNHEY, CDR2 SVGEGT. Trimming removed 5 bases at V and 6 bases at J, with 20 bases between. This CDR3 spans 15 amino acids. The CDR3 DNA follows: TGTGCCAGCAGTCACCCTGGACAGACTTCTCTCGAGCAGTACTTC. Translating it yields CASSHPGQTSLEQYF.

The V call is TRBV2, the J call TRBJ2-5; 7 bases agree with TRBD1. Unmatched junction bases numbered 5, after V lost 6 bases and J lost 4 bases. The germline gives CDR1 SNHLY, CDR2 FYNNEI. The CDR3 loop spans 13 amino acids. CDR3 protein: CASSMTGRETQYF. As DNA, the CDR3 is TGTGCCAGCAGCATGACAGGGAGAGAGACCCAGTACTTC.

This clonotype was picked up many times. The chain combines TRBV24-1 with TRBJ2-3; the match to TRBD1 covers 9 bases. CDR3 length: 14 residues. After removal of 5 bases from V and 1 base from J, the junction contained 0 bases not matched to a gene. CDR1 is KGHDR and CDR2 is SFDVKD in the germline V gene. The CDR3 region is CATSGTGGTDTQYF. For the CDR3, the DNA is TGTGCCACCAGTGGGACAGGGGGCACAGATACGCAGTATTTT.

The V call is TRBV4-1, the J call TRBJ2-5; D is unclear. Deletions cut 0 bases from V and 0 bases from J, with 14 bases between. The V gene's germline CDR1 is MGHRA and CDR2 YSYEKL. The CDR3 has 17 amino acids. CDR3 in amino acids: CASSQDLRAEYQETQYF. Here the CDR3 DNA reads TGCGCCAGCAGCCAAGATCTTCGGGCAGAGTACCAAGAGACCCAGTACTTC.

This rearrangement joins TRBV5-1 to TRBJ2-1; D uncertain. V gave up 0 bases and J gave up 7 bases, with 17 bases separating them. The germline V gene encodes CDR1 SGHRS and CDR2 YFSETQ. This CDR3 contains 16 residues. This CDR3 is CASSLAGAISGNEQFF. The CDR3 DNA sequence: TGCGCCAGCAGCTTGGCCGGAGCCATTAGTGGGAATGAGCAGTTCTTC.

This clonotype was picked up a small number of times. The J gene is TRBJ2-7, the V gene TRBV20-1; a possible D gene is TRBD2 (5 bases). Germline V gene lookup returns CDR1 DFQATT and CDR2 SNEGSKA (reference sequence). V was shortened by 3 bases and J by 3 bases, with 15 bases between the two germline ends. The CDR3 totals 14 residues. In DNA form, the CDR3 reads TGCAGTGCTAGGTCGGGGTATATAAGCTACGAGCAGTACTTC. Its translation is CSARSGYISYEQYF.

The chain couples TRBV28 to TRBJ2-3; D is perhaps TRBD2 (6 bases). The CDR3 extends over 23 amino acids. Germline V gives CDR1 MDHEN, CDR2 SYDVKM. Trimming left V 7 bases short and J 0 bases short, with 38 bases between. For the CDR3, the DNA is TGTGCCAGCACGTCTCTCACGGCTTGGATGTTTGAGGCGGGAAGGACCAGCACAGATACGCAGTATTTT. Its protein product is CASTSLTAWMFEAGRTSTDTQYF.

V is TRBV9 and J is TRBJ2-5; 8 nucleotides align to TRBD2. V was clipped by 0 bases and J by 2 bases; unmatched bases: 9. Germline loops: CDR1 SGDLS, CDR2 YYNGEE. The CDR3 sequence is 17 residues long. The DNA of the CDR3 is TGTGCCAGCAGCGTAGGGCCCGCGGGAGGAGGGCAAGAGACCCAGTACTTC. Encoded protein: CASSVGPAGGGQETQYF. The full variable domain, in which reference TRBV9 and TRBJ2-5 provide the parts outside the CDR3, is DSGVTQTPKHLITATGQRVTLRCSPRSGDLSVYWYQQSLDQGLQFLIQYYNGEERAKGNILERFSAQQFPDLHSELNLSSLELGDSALYFCASSVGPAGGGQETQYFGPGTRLLVL.